This TCR beta chain was profiled in a study of Graves' ophthalmopathy and Graves' hyperthyroidism. RNA transcripts were the template, and TCR beta CDR3 regions were amplified from them. The first round was an RT-PCR with HTBI primers, and the second round was a multiplex PCR. TCRdb itself ran the multiplex PCR reads through MiXCR, one entry per CDR3 protein. Found here are roughly 400,000 distinct CDR3 sequences, about 17% of them singletons; the top ten hold roughly 1.5%. There are many counts of this clonotype. The germline V and J ends were trimmed by 5 bases and 2 bases, with 10 bases remaining between them. The germline gives CDR1 SEHNR, CDR2 FQNEAQ (reference sequence). The CDR3 sequence is 13 residues long.

The J gene is TRBJ2-7, the V gene TRBV7-9; D remains unclear. The TCR was taken from a young woman with Graves' ophthalmopathy. Sequencing input: peripheral blood. For the CDR3, the DNA is TGTGCCAGCAGCCCGACGGAAACCTACGAGCAGTACTTC. Translation gives CASSPTETYEQYF.